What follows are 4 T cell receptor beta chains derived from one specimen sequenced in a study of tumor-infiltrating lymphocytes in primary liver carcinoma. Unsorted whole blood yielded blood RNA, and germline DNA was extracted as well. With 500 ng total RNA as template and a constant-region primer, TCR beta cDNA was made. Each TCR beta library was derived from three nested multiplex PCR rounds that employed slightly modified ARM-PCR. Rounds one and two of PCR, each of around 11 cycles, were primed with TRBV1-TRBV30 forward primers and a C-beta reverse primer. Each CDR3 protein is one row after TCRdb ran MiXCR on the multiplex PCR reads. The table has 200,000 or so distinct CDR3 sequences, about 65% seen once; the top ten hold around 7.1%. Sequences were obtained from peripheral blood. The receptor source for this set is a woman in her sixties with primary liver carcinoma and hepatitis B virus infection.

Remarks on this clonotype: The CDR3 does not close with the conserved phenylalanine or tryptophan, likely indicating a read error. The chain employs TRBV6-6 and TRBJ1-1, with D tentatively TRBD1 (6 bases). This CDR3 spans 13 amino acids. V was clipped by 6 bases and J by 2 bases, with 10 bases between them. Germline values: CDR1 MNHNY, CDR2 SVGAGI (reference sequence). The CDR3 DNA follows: TGTGCCAGCAGCACGACAGGAAACACTGAAGCTTTCTCT. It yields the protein CASSTTGNTEAFS.

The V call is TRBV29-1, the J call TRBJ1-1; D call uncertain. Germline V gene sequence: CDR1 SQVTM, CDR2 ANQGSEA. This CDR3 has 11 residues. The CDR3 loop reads CSVGSDTEAFF. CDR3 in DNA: TGCAGTGTGGGCAGCGACACTGAAGCTTTCTTT.

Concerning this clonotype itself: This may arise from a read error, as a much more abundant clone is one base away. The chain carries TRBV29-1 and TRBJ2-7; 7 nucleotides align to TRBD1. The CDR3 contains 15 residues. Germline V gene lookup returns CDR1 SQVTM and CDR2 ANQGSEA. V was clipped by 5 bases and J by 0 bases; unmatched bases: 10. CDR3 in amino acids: CSVRQGIRCSYEQYF. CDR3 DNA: TGCAGCGTTAGACAGGGAATAAGGTGCTCCTACGAGCAGTACTTC.

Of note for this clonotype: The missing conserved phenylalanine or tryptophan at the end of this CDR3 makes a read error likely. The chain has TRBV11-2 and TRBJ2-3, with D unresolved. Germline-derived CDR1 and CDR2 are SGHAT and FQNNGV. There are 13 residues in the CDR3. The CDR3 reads CASSPLDGNTQYS. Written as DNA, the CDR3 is TGTGCCAGCAGCCCCCTAGATGGAAATACACAGTATTCT.